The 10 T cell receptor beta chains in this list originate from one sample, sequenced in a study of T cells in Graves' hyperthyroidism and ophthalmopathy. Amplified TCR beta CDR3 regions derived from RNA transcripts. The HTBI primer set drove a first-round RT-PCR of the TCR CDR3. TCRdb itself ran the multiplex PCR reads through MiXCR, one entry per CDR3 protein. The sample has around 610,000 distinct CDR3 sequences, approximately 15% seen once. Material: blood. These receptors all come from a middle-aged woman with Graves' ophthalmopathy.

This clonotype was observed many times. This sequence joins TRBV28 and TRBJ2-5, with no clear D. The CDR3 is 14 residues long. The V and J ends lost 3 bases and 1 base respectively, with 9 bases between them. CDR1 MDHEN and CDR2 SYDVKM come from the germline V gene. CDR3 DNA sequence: TGTGCCAGCAGTTTTTTGTCTGTCCAAGAGACCCAGTACTTC. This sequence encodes CASSFLSVQETQYF.

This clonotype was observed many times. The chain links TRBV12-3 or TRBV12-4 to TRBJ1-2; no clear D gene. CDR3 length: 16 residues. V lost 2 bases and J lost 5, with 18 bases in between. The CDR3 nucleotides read TGTGCCAGCAGTTTATTCCCCCAGGCCGATCTATATGGCTACACCTTC. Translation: CASSLFPQADLYGYTF.

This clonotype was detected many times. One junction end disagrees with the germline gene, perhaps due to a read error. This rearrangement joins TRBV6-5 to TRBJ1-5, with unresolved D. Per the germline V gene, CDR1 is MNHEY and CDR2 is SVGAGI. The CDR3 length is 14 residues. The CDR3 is CAGSYSAYNQPQHF. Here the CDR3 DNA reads TGTGCCGGCAGTTACTCAGCTTACAATCAGCCCCAGCATTTT.

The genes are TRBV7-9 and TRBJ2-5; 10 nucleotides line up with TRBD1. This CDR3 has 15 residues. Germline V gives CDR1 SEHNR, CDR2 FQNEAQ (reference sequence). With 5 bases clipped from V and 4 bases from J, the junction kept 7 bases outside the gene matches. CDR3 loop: CASSAGTGARETQYF. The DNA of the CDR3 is TGTGCCAGCAGCGCCGGGACAGGGGCTCGAGAGACCCAGTACTTC.

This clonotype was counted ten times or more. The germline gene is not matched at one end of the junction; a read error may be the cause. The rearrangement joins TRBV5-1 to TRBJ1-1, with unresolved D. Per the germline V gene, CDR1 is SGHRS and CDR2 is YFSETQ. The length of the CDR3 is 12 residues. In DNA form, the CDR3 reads TGTGCCAGCAGCCTCGCGAACACTGAAGCTTTCTTT. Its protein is CASSLANTEAFF.

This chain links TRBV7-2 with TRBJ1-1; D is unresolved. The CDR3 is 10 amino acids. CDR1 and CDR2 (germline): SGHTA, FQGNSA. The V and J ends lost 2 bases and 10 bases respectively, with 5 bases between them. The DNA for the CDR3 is TGTGCCAGCAGCTTATCGGGAGCTTTCTTT. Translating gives CASSLSGAFF.

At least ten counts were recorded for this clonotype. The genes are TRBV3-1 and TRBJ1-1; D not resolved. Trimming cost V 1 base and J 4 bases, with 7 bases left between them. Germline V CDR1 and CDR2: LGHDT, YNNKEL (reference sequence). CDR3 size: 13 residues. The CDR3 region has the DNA TGTGCCAGCAGCCAAGTCTCCGCCACTGAAGCTTTCTTT. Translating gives CASSQVSATEAFF.

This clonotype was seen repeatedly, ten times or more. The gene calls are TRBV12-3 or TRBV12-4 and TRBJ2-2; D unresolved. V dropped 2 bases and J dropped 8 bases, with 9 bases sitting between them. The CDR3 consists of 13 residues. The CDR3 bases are TGTGCCAGCAGTTTAAGTGTGGGGGGGGAGCTGTTTTTT. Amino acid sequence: CASSLSVGGELFF.

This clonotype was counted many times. The chain's CDR3 is CASNPGGQETQYF. CDR3 sequence (DNA): TGTGCCAGCAATCCTGGGGGGCAAGAGACCCAGTACTTC. The chain recombines TRBV28 with TRBJ2-5, with D possibly TRBD2 on 6 matching bases. Germline CDR1 MDHEN, CDR2 SYDVKM. The CDR3 is 13 amino acids. The V end was cut by 7 bases, the J end by 2 bases, with 11 bases between.

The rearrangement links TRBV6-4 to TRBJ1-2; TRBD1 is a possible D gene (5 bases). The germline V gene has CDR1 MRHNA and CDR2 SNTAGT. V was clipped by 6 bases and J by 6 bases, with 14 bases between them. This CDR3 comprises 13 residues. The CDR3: CASSPGENHGYTF. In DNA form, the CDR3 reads TGTGCCAGCAGCCCGGGGGAAAATCATGGCTACACCTTC.